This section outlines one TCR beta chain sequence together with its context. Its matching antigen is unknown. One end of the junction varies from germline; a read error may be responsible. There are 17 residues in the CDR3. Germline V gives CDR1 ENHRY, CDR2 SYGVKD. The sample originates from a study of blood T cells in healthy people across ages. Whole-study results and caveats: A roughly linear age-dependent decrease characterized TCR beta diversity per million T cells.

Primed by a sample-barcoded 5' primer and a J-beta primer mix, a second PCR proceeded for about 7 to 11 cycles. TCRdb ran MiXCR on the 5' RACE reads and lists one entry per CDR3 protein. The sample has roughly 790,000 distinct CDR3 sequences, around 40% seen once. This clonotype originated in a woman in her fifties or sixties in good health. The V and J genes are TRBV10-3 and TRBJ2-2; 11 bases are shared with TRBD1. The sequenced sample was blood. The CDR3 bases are TGTGCCGTCAGTGAGCCACCGGGACAGGGGGGAACCGGGGAGCTGTTTTTT. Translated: CAVSEPPGQGGTGELFF.